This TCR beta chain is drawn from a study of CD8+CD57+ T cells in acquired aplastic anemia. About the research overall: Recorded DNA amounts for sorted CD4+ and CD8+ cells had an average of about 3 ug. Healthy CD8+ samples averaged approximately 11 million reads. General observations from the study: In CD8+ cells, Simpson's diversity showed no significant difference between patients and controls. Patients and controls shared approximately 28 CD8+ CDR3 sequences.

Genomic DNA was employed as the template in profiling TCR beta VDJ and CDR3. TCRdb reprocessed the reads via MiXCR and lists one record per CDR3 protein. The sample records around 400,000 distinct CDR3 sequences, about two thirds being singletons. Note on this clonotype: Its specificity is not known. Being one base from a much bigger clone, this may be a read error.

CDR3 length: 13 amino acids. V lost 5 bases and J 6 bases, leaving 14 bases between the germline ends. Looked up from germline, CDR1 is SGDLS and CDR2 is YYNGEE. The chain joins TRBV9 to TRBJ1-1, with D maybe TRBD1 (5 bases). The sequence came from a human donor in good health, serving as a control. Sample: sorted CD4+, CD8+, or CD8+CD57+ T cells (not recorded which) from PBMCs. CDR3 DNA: TGTGCCAGCAGGATTCAGGGAAGGGCTGAAGCTTTCTTT. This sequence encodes CASRIQGRAEAFF.